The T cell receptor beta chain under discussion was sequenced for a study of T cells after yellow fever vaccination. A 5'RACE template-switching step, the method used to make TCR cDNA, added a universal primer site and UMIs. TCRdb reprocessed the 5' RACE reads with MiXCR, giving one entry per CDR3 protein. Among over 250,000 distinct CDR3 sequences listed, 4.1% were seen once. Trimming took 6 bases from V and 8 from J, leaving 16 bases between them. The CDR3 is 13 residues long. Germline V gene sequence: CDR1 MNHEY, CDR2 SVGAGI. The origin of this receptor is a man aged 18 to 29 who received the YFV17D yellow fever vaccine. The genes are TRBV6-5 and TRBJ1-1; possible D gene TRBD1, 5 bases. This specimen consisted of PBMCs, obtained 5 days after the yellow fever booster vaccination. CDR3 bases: TGTGCCAGCAGCCCCACCTTGCGGGACGAAGCTTTCTTT. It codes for CASSPTLRDEAFF.